This entry describes one T cell receptor (beta chain). Its antigen is as yet unknown. The data were taken from a study of T cell responses to AZD1222 COVID-19 vaccine. Findings and caveats of the study: Targeting of unmutated variant regions was reportedly seen in nearly half of spike-specific TCRs. Spike was spanned by vaccine-associated CD4 TCRs, with dominance at 160-218 and 743-854. Females made up more of the donors, who were largely white British, and clonal diversity may have come out too low.

V was trimmed by 5 bases and J by 10 bases, leaving 23 bases between them. CDR3 length: 15 residues. Germline V lookup: CDR1 SGHNT, CDR2 YENEEA. Clones were sequenced by immunoSEQ multiplex PCR, and TCRdb holds only the in-frame ones, with some missing. The sample lists 120,000 to 150,000 clones; around 90% were seen once. V and J are TRBV11-3 and TRBJ1-1; D may be TRBD1 (5 bases). The material was peripheral blood, obtained 28 days after the second AZD1222 dose. The clonotype comes from an adult who received the AZD1222 COVID-19 vaccine. The CDR3 is CASSQGPSTGVRAFF. The CDR3 nucleotides are TGTGCCAGCAGCCAAGGACCCTCCACGGGGGTGCGAGCTTTCTTT.